This T cell receptor (beta chain) comes out of a study of regulatory T cells in long-lasting Graves disease. This clonotype was recorded at least ten times. V gave up 6 bases and J gave up 7 bases; unmatched junction bases: 10. This CDR3 contains 15 residues. Germline lookup yields CDR1 MNHEY and CDR2 SMNVEV (reference sequence). Relying on iRepertoire HTBI primers and Arm-PCR of CDR3 regions, the team built TCR beta libraries. TCRdb re-called the multiplex PCR reads through MiXCR, storing one row per CDR3 protein. The profile shows 450,000 to 600,000 distinct CDR3 sequences, roughly 14% of them singletons. Noted time point: newly diagnosed GD, antithyroid drugs for less than 3 months. With RNA extracted from PBMCs as input, the TCR library was made. A further study also used this sample, focusing on T cells in Graves' hyperthyroidism and ophthalmopathy. That work adds: The definition of stable Graves' hyperthyroidism was no ophthalmopathy progression within 18 months. Patients aged 18 to 65 had newly diagnosed hyperthyroidism lasting under 2 months. Thyroid ultrasound and orbital computed tomography, with clinical symptoms and serum thyroxine and TRAb, informed diagnoses. HTBI primers were employed in a first-round RT-PCR of the TCR CDR3.

The chain carries TRBV27 and TRBJ2-5; 11 bases agree with TRBD2. The TCR sequence derives from a man between 25 and 39 years old with Graves disease. Sequencing used peripheral blood mononuclear cells (PBMCs), obtained at new diagnosis, from a patient treated with antithyroid drugs. CDR3 coding DNA: TGTGCCAGCAGGACCACTAGCGGGGGTTCGGGGACCCAGTACTTC. This sequence encodes CASRTTSGGSGTQYF.